Listed below are T cell receptor beta chains from one sample, sequenced in a study of T cell responses to AZD1222 COVID-19 vaccine. Assay: immunoSEQ multiplex PCR; the TCRdb copy retains only in-frame clones and omits some. This sample has 70,000 to 80,000 clones, with about nine tenths found just once. The starting material was peripheral blood, obtained on day 0 of AZD1222 vaccination. These receptors came from an adult in good health. Each CDR3 is given without its conserved first and last residue. The size entry is marked missing in some rows and otherwise reads once, few, many or a size class.

V gene: TRBV19; clone size: .; CDR3 protein: ASSRTSGETDTQY
V gene: TRBV28; clone size: .; CDR3 protein: ASSLAGTGGEELF
V gene: TRBV29-1; clone size: .; CDR3 protein: SVDRGGYYGYT
V gene: TRBV11-3; clone size: .; CDR3 protein: ASSPSAGGGTGELF
V gene: TRBV28; clone size: .; CDR3 protein: ASSSGRWETNEKLF
V gene: TRBV9; clone size: .; CDR3 protein: ASSVGYSVEKLF
V gene: TRBV29-1; clone size: .; CDR3 protein: SVGTPRDTQY
V gene: TRBV6-2/TRBV6-3; clone size: many; CDR3 protein: ASSYSGTSVETQY
V gene: TRBV28; clone size: .; CDR3 protein: ASRKGRDEQF
V gene: TRBV29-1; clone size: .; CDR3 protein: SVIGGQGMMETQY
V gene: TRBV20-1; clone size: .; CDR3 protein: TRTDDGYT
V gene: TRBV5-1; clone size: .; CDR3 protein: ASSSLPGQYQETQY
V gene: TRBV6-5; clone size: .; CDR3 protein: ASSWTGETGNTIY